A single sample is the source of the 22 T cell receptor beta chains below, sequenced in a study of T cells in Graves' hyperthyroidism and ophthalmopathy (dated by TCRdb to between 2018 and 2020). Library method: multiplex PCR. Sequencing was performed on an Illumina HiSeq 2000. The TCR beta CDR3 regions were amplified from RNA transcripts. For the first round of RT-PCR on the TCR CDR3, the HTBI primer set was used together with the Qiagen OneStep RT-PCR kit. TCRdb reprocessed the public reads (quality trimming at Q25 with fastp, clone calling with MiXCR) and kept in-frame beta chains. Each record represents a unique CDR3 protein, reported with the most common genes and DNA among its rows. In this sample the table shows about 180,000 distinct CDR3 sequences, 9.4% of which occur a single time. Of the sample, 22% is held by the ten largest clones. The sample was blood. The receptors were gathered from a young woman with Graves' hyperthyroidism that later progressed to Graves' ophthalmopathy.

The sample holds a few counts of this clonotype. The rearrangement joins TRBV9 to TRBJ1-4; D ambiguous. CDR3 size: 16 residues. Germline CDR1 is SGDLS and CDR2 is YYNGEE. The V end was cut by 1 base, the J end by 0 bases, with 10 bases between. The CDR3 nucleotides are TGTGCCAGCAGCGTAAATCCAGATGCAACTAATGAAAAACTGTTTTTT. Residues: CASSVNPDATNEKLFF.

This chain uses TRBV24-1 with TRBJ2-7; D is uncertain. The V end lost 4 bases, the J end lost 2 bases, and 17 bases lay between the germline ends. Germline V gene lookup returns CDR1 KGHDR and CDR2 SFDVKD. The CDR3 has 16 residues. CDR3 residues: CATSDHNVQGTYEQYF. The CDR3, as DNA: TGTGCCACCAGTGACCACAACGTACAAGGGACCTACGAGCAGTACTTC.

V usage is TRBV20-1 and J usage is TRBJ2-7; TRBD2 might be the D (6 bases). Per the germline V gene, CDR1 is DFQATT and CDR2 is SNEGSKA (reference sequence). This CDR3 has 16 amino acids. V was shortened by 2 bases and J by 6 bases, with 23 bases between the two germline ends. The CDR3 DNA sequence: TGCAGTGCTAGATCCCCAGGGACTTCCATTTCCCCCGAGCAGTACTTC. It is translated as CSARSPGTSISPEQYF.

A note on this clonotype: A read error may explain this, as a much larger clone is one base away. The chain carries TRBV9 and TRBJ2-1, with a possible D match to TRBD1 (5 bases). CDR1 is SGDLS and CDR2 is YYNGEE in the germline V gene. The CDR3 runs 17 residues. In nucleotides, the CDR3 is TGTGCCAGCAGCCCCCAGGGTAGCCAAAGCTCCTACAATGAGCAGTCCTTC. Translating gives CASSPQGSQSSYNEQSF. The whole variable domain, remainder taken from reference TRBV9 and TRBJ2-1, is DSGVTQTPKHLITATGQRVTLRCSPRSGDLSVYWYQQSLDQGLQFLIQYYNGEERAKGNILERFSAQQFPDLHSELNLSSLELGDSALYFCASSPQGSQSSYNEQSFGPGTRLTVL.

The chain links TRBV29-1 to TRBJ2-1; no firm D call. Germline V gene lookup returns CDR1 SQVTM and CDR2 ANQGSEA. This CDR3 spans 16 amino acids. V was cut by 2 bases and J by 0 bases, with 14 bases left in between. Written as DNA, the CDR3 is TGCAGCGTTGAAACCAACTCCGTAAGCTCCTACAATGAGCAGTTCTTC. It specifies CSVETNSVSSYNEQFF.

At least ten counts were recorded for this clonotype. The gene calls are TRBV30 and TRBJ1-5; TRBD1 agrees at 7 bases. From germline, CDR1 is GTSNPN and CDR2 SVGIG (reference sequence). Germline trimming cut 3 bases from V and 2 bases from J; bases unmatched to any gene: 7. CDR3 length: 15 amino acids. CDR3 DNA sequence: TGTGCCTGGAGGCTCCCAGGGGGGCGCAATCAGCCCCAGCATTTT. This sequence encodes CAWRLPGGRNQPQHF.

This clonotype came up many times. The chain carries TRBV9 and TRBJ2-2; TRBD2 agrees at 13 bases. The CDR3 totals 18 residues. CDR1 is SGDLS and CDR2 is YYNGEE in the germline V gene. V was pared by 2 bases and J by 3 bases, with 7 bases of the junction left unmatched. CDR3 protein: CASSVAPGLAGHTGELFF. DNA of the CDR3: TGTGCCAGCAGCGTGGCTCCGGGACTAGCGGGGCACACCGGGGAGCTGTTTTTT.

This clonotype was recorded a few times. The CDR3 bases are TGTGCCAGCTTACGAGTAGCGGGGCACTACGAGCAGTACTTC. Translated: CASLRVAGHYEQYF. The chain uses TRBV6-2 or TRBV6-3 and TRBJ2-7; 8 nucleotides agree with TRBD2. Germline V lookup: CDR1 MNHEY, CDR2 SVGEGT. The CDR3 has 14 amino acids. J gave up 3 bases and V 8 bases, and 9 bases lay outside the gene matches.

Many counts were recorded for this clonotype. The gene calls are TRBV29-1 and TRBJ1-2; 10 bases map to TRBD1. Trimming cost V 7 bases and J 4 bases; bases outside gene matches: 6. The CDR3 totals 13 residues. Germline loops: CDR1 SQVTM, CDR2 ANQGSEA. CDR3 sequence reads: CSARDRGGYGYTF. The CDR3 DNA follows: TGCAGCGCCCGGGACAGGGGCGGCTATGGCTACACCTTC.

This clonotype has ten or more counts. The chain has TRBV5-8 and TRBJ2-3; D is unclear. Trimming took 1 base from V and 2 from J, leaving 8 bases between them. The CDR3 length is 14 residues. The germline V gene encodes CDR1 SGHTS and CDR2 YDEGEE. The CDR3 DNA reads as TGTGCCAGCAGCTTGAGTGCCAACACAGATACGCAGTATTTT. Its translation is CASSLSANTDTQYF.

This clonotype was seen repeatedly, ten times or more. The rearrangement uses TRBV6-1 and TRBJ1-2; possible D gene TRBD1, 6 bases. V was pared by 6 bases and J by 3 bases, with 11 bases between. The CDR3 is made up of 13 amino acids. The germline gives CDR1 MNHNS, CDR2 SASEGT. The CDR3 sequence is CASRLGHYYGYTF. DNA for the CDR3: TGTGCCAGCAGACTGGGACATTACTATGGCTACACCTTC.

This clonotype was detected ten times or more. The gene calls are TRBV4-1 and TRBJ1-1; D is perhaps TRBD1 (6 bases). The length of the CDR3 is 15 residues. V lost 1 base, J lost 1 base, and 10 bases lay in between. Germline V CDR1 and CDR2: MGHRA, YSYEKL. Here the CDR3 reads CASSQVQQGNTEAFF. CDR3 DNA: TGCGCCAGCAGCCAAGTACAACAGGGGAACACTGAAGCTTTCTTT.

Ten or more counts support this clonotype. The J gene is TRBJ2-3, the V gene TRBV6-1; the match to TRBD2 covers 9 bases. Trimming took 4 bases from V and 4 from J; bases not matched to a gene: 6. The CDR3 totals 15 residues. Germline V gene lookup returns CDR1 MNHNS and CDR2 SASEGT. CDR3 loop: CASSGERGDSDTQYF. The CDR3 region has the DNA TGTGCCAGCAGTGGGGAGCGGGGGGACTCAGATACGCAGTATTTT.

This clonotype was observed many times. The chain has TRBV20-1 and TRBJ2-1, with D possibly matching TRBD2 (6 bases). V lost 5 bases and J 8 bases, leaving 19 bases between the germline ends. This CDR3 comprises 14 residues. Germline V gives CDR1 DFQATT, CDR2 SNEGSKA (reference sequence). Here the CDR3 DNA reads TGCAGTGCTCTCCTCGGGGCTAGCGCCCATGAGCAGTTCTTC. Translated, it gives CSALLGASAHEQFF.

This chain joins TRBV19 and TRBJ2-1; 12 positions agree with TRBD2. Germline CDR1 is LNHDA and CDR2 is SQIVND (reference sequence). CDR3 length: 16 residues. Losses at the gene ends were 4 bases for V and 3 bases for J; bases not matched to a gene: 4. The CDR3 is CASSTPSGGGYNEQFF. The CDR3 DNA is TGTGCCAGTAGTACACCTAGCGGGGGGGGCTACAATGAGCAGTTCTTC.

This clonotype has a single count. This may arise from a read error, as a much more abundant clone is one base away. The chain combines TRBV12-3 or TRBV12-4 with TRBJ2-3, with 13 bases that match TRBD2. The CDR3 has 16 residues. V shed 7 bases and J 5 bases; nucleotides not matched to a gene: 9. DNA for the CDR3: TGTGCCAGCACCCCGGGACTAGCGGGAACCAGAGATACGCAGTATTTT. It specifies CASTPGLAGTRDTQYF.

This clonotype was seen many times. This chain uses TRBV6-1 with TRBJ1-1, with TRBD1 identical over 8 bases. V dropped 11 bases and J dropped 3; count of bases not matched to a gene: 11. From germline, CDR1 is MNHNS and CDR2 SASEGT. The CDR3 runs 14 residues. The CDR3 DNA sequence: TGTGCCGTCACTCGGACAGGGTTGGACACTGAAGCTTTCTTT. This encodes CAVTRTGLDTEAFF.

Details on this clonotype: This likely comes from a read error, as the CDR3 has no conserved phenylalanine or tryptophan at its end. The chain recombines TRBV9 with TRBJ1-1; D not certain. The CDR3 consists of 14 residues. The V gene's germline CDR1 is SGDLS and CDR2 YYNGEE. The V gene lost 0 bases and the J gene lost 6 bases, with 12 bases spanning the gap. This chain's CDR3 is CASSVGLPNAEAFL. CDR3 nucleotide sequence: TGTGCCAGCAGCGTAGGACTGCCCAACGCTGAAGCTTTCCTT.

This clonotype was seen at least ten times. CDR3 in DNA: TGTGCCAGCAGCCCCCCCGGCAGAAATGATTCACCCCTCCACTTT. It is translated as CASSPPGRNDSPLHF. The V call is TRBV3-1, the J call TRBJ1-6, with D unclear. The CDR3 has 15 amino acids. The germline gives CDR1 LGHDT, CDR2 YNNKEL (reference sequence). Trimming took 4 bases from V and 8 from J, leaving 15 bases between them.

This clonotype has a single count. The chain links TRBV6-1 to TRBJ2-2; 8 nucleotides line up with TRBD1. This CDR3 has 14 amino acids. Germline lookup yields CDR1 MNHNS and CDR2 SASEGT. Trimming at V came to 10 bases and at J to 2 bases, leaving 6 bases not matched to a gene. This CDR3 is CATRTGSNTGELFF. In nucleotides, the CDR3 is TGTGCCACTCGGACAGGGAGCAACACCGGGGAGCTGTTTTTT.

This clonotype was detected only a few times. The J gene is TRBJ2-6, the V gene TRBV7-9; tentative D call: TRBD2 (6 bases). V lost 3 bases and J 0 bases, leaving 15 bases between the germline ends. Germline CDR1 SEHNR, CDR2 FQNEAQ (reference sequence). The CDR3 has 18 residues. CDR3 nucleotides: TGTGCCAGCAGCTTCGTCGGGGGAGTGAGCTCTGGGGCCAACGTCCTGACTTTC. The encoded protein is CASSFVGGVSSGANVLTF. Filled out from reference TRBV7-9 and TRBJ2-6, the complete variable domain reads DTGVSQNPRHKITKRGQNVTFRCDPISEHNRLYWYRQTLGQGPEFLTYFQNEAQLEKSRLLSDRFSAERPKGSFSTLEIQRTEQGDSAMYLCASSFVGGVSSGANVLTFGAGSRLTVL.

This clonotype was recorded many times. The chain couples TRBV20-1 to TRBJ1-2; D is unresolved. V was pared by 6 bases and J by 4 bases, with 15 bases between. Germline V gives CDR1 DFQATT, CDR2 SNEGSKA (reference sequence). The CDR3 runs to 13 residues. The CDR3 loop is CSAHPGGVYGYTF. CDR3 bases: TGCAGTGCCCACCCCGGAGGCGTCTATGGCTACACCTTC.